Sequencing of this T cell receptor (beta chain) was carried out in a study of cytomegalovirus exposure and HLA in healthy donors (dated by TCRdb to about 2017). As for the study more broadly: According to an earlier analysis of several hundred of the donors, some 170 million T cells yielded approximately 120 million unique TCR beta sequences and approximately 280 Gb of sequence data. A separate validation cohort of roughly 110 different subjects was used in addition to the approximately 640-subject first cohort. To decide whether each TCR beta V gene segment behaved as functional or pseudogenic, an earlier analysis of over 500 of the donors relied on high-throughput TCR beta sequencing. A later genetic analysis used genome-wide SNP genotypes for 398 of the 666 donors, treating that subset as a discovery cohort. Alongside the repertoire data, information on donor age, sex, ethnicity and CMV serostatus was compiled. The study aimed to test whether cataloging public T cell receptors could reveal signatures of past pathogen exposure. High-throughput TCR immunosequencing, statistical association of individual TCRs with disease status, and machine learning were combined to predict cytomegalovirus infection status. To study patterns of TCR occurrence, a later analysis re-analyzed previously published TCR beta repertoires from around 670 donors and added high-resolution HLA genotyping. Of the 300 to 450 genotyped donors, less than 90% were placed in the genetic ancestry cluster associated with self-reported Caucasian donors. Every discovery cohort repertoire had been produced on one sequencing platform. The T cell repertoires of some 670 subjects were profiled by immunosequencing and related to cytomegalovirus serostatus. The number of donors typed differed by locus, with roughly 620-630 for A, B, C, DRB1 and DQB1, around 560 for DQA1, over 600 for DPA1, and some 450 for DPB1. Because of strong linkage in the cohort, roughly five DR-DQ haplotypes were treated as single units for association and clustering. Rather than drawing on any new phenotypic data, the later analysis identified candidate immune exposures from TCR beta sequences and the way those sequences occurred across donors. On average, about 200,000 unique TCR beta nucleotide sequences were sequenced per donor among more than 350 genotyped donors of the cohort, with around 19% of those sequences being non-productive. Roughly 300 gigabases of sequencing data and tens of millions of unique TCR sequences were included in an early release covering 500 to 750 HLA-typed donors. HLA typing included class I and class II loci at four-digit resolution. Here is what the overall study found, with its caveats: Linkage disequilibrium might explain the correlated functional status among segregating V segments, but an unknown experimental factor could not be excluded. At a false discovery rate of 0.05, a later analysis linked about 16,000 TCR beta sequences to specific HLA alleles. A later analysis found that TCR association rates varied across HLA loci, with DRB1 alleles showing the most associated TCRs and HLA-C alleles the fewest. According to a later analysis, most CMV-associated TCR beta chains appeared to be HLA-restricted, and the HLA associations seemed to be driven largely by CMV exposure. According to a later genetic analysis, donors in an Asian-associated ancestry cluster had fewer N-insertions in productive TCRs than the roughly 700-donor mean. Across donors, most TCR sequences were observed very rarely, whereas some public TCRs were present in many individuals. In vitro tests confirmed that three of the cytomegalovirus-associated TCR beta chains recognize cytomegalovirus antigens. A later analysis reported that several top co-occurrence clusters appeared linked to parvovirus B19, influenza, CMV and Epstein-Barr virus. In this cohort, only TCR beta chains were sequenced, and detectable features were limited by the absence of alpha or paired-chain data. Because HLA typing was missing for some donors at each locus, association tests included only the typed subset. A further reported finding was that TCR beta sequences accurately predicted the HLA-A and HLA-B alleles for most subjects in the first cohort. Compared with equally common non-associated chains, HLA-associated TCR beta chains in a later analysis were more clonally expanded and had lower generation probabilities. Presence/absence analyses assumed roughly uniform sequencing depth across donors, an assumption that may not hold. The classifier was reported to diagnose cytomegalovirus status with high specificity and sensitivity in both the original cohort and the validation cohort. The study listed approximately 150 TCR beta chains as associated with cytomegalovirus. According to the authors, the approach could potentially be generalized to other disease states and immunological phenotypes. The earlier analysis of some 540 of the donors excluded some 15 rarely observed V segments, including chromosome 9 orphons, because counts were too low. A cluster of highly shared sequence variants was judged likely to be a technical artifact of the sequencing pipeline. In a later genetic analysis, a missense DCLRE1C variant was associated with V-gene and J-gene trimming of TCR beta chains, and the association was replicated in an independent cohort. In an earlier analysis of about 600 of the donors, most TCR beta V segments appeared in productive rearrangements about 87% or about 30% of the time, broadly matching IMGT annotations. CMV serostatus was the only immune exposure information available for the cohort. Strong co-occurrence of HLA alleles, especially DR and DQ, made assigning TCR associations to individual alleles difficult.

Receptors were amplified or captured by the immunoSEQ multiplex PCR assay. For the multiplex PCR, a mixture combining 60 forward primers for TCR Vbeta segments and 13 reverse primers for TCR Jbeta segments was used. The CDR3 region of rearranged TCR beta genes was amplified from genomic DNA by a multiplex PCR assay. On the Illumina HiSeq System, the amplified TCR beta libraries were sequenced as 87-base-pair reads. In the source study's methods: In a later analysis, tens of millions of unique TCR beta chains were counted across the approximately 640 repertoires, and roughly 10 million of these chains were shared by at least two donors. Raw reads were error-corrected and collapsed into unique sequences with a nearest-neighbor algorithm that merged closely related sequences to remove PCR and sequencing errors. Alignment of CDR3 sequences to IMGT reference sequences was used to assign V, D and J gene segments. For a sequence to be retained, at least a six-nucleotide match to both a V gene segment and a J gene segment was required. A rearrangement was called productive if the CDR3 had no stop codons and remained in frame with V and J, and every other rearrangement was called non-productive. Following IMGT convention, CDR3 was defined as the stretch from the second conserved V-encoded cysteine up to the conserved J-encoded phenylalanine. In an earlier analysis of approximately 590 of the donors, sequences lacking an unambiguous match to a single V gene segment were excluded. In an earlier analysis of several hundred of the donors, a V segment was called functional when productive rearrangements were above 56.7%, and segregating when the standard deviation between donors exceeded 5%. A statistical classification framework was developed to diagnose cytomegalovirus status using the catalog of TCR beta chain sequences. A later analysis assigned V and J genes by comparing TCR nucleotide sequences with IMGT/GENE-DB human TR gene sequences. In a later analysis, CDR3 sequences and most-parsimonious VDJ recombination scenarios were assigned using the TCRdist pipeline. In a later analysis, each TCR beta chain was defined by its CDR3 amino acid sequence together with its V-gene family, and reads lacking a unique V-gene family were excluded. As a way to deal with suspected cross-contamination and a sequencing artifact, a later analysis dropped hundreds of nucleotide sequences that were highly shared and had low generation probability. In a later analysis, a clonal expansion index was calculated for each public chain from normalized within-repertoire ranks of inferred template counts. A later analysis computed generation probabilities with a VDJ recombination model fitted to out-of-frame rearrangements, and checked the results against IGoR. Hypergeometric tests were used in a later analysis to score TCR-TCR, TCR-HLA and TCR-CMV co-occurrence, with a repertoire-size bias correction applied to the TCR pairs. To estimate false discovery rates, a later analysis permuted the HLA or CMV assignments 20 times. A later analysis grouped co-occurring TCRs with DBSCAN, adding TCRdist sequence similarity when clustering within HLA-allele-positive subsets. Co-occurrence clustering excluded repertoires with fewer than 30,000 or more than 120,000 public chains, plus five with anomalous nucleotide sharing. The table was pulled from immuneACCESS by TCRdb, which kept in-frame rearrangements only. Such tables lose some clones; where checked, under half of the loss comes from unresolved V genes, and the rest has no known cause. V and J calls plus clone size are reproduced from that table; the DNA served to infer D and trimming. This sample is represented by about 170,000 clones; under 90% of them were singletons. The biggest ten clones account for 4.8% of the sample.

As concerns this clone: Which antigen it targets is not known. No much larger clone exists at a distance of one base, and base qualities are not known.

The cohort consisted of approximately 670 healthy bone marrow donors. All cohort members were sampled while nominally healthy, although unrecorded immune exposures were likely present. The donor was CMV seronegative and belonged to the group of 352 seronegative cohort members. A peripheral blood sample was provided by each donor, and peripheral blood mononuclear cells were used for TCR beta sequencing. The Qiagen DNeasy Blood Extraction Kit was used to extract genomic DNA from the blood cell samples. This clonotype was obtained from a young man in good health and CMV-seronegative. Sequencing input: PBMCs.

DNA sequence: TGCAGCGTTGGACAGGTGAACACAGATACGCAGTATTTT. It translates as CSVGQVNTDTQYF. The chain is encoded by TRBV29-1 joined to TRBJ2-3; the D segment could be TRBD1, given 6 matching bases. The CDR3 holds 13 amino acids from the cysteine to the phenylalanine. Left in the record is the CDR3 DNA by itself, 39 bases read in frame from the first base. V is cut by 4 bases and J by 2 bases, and the space between the germline ends is 10 bases. CDR1 and CDR2 were assigned from the germline V gene as SQVTM and ANQGSEA.